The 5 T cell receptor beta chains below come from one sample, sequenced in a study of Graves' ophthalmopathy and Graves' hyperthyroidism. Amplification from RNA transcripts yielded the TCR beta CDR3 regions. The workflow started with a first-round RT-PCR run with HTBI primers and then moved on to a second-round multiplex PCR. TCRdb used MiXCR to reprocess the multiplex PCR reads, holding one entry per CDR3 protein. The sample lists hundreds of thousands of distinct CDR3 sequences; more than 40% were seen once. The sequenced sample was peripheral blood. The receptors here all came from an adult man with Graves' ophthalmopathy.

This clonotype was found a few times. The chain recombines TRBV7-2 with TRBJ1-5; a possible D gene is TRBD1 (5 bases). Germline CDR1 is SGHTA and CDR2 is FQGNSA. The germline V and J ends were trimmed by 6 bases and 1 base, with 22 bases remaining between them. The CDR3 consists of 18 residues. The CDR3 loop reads CASSPYIMVGASNQPQHF. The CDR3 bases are TGTGCCAGCAGTCCTTACATAATGGTTGGGGCGAGCAATCAGCCCCAGCATTTT.

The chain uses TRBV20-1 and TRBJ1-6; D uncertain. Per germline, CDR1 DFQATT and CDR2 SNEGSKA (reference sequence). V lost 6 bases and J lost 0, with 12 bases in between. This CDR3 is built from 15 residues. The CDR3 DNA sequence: TGCAGTGCCTCCGGGCTAAGCTCCTATAATTCACCCCTCCACTTT. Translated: CSASGLSSYNSPLHF.

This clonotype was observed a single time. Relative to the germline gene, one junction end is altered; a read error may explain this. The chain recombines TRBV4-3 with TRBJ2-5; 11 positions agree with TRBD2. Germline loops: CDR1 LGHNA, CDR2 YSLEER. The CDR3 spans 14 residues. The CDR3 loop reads CASSPGTSGETQDF. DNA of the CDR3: TGCGCCAGCAGCCCGGGGACTAGCGGAGAGACCCAGGACTTC.

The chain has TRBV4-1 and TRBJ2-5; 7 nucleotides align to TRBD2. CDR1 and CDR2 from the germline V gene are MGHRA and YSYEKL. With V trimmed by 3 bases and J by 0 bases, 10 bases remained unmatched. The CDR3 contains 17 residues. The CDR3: CASSQIGTIKYQETQYF. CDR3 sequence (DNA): TGCGCCAGCAGCCAGATCGGGACTATAAAGTACCAAGAGACCCAGTACTTC.

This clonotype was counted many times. The CDR3, as DNA: TGCAGCGTTGAAGAGCAACAGAACACCGGGGAGCTGTTTTTT. Encoded protein: CSVEEQQNTGELFF. This chain links TRBV29-1 with TRBJ2-2; D is ambiguous. CDR3 length equals 14 residues. Germline CDR1 reads SQVTM; CDR2 reads ANQGSEA. Deletions cut 0 bases from V and 1 base from J, with 6 bases between.